This section outlines one T cell receptor (beta chain) sequence together with its context. Its target antigen remains unknown. No clone much larger than this one lies a single base away; base qualities are absent. This entry comes from a study of blood T cell repertoires in COVID-19 (dated by TCRdb to the early 2020s). A note on the overall study: Collaborator samples came from the United States, Italy and Spain and covered acute and convalescent phases of COVID-19. The prospective study material was composed of cDNA or gDNA derived from T cells, B-cell-depleted T cells, or PBMCs. Subjects who had been exposed to COVID-19, were actively infected with it, or had recovered from it provided the deeply sampled blood TCRbeta repertoires that made up the dataset. A freely available public database, intended as a resource for researchers studying the immune response to SARS-CoV-2, is where the repertoires were released. Samples came from the ongoing ImmuneRACE study (first 160 participants) plus 1,254 subjects from 6 global collaborators. Sample metadata almost always included a de-identified subject ID, COVID-19 status, age in years and sex. HLA class I and class II types, where available, came from metadata supplied by the sample provider rather than from assay-based typing.

Each collaborating institution followed its own protocols to collect whole blood in K2EDTA tubes. For TCRbeta analysis, collaborators shipped samples as frozen whole blood, isolated PBMCs, or DNA extracted from either of those sample types. Broader findings and caveats from the paper: The quantity of clinical and demographic metadata differed by source and by participant and was supplied without curation.

The immunoSEQ Assay, a bias-controlled multiplex PCR, was used to amplify TCRbeta CDR3 regions from genomic DNA. On the study's bioinformatics: The number of nucleated cells in each sample was estimated by amplification of reference gene primers within the assay. To quantify the absolute abundance of each unique TCRbeta CDR3 rearrangement, sequence reads were collapsed and filtered. For each sample, productive Simpson clonality was calculated as the square root of Simpson's diversity index across productive rearrangements. Drawn from immuneACCESS, this table holds only the in-frame rearrangements with V and J called that TCRdb kept. Clones are partly lost; checked studies trace under half to an unresolved V gene and leave the rest unexplained. Clone size and the V and J calls come from that table; the DNA yielded D and trimming. This sample lists 100,000 to 120,000 clones; 88% were detected once. Less than 4% of the sample is in the top ten clones.

This receptor was identified in a woman aged 45-59 years with acute or convalescent COVID-19. Sequences were obtained from peripheral blood.

The bases read TGTGCCAGCACCGCGGACAGGGGAGGTACTTTCTTT. The resulting protein is CASTADRGGTFF. Recombination joined TRBV2 with TRBJ1-1, with 9 bases matching TRBD1. The CDR3 spans 12 residues, from the cysteine through the phenylalanine. The entry retains the CDR3 DNA only, 36 bases that are in frame from base 1. For this chain, trimming is 7 bases at the V end and 12 bases at the J end, and the number of junction bases without a gene match is 9. The CDR1 and CDR2 encoded by the germline V gene are SNHLY and FYNNEI.